These 24 T cell receptor beta chains were sequenced from one sample in a study of blood T cell repertoires in COVID-19. The data were produced by immunoSEQ multiplex PCR, yet TCRdb's version contains in-frame clones alone and is incomplete. The sample has about 98,000 clones, roughly 85% seen once. Input material: peripheral blood. Source of these receptors: a man between 65 and 80 years old with acute or convalescent COVID-19.

The chain employs TRBV7-8 and TRBJ2-5; TRBD2 is a possible D gene (6 bases). The V end was cut by 5 bases, the J end by 2 bases, with 15 bases between. Germline assignment: CDR1 SGHVS and CDR2 FQNEAQ. The CDR3 has 15 residues. CDR3 sequence reads: CASSAPGLVQETQYF. The CDR3 DNA is TGTGCCAGCAGCGCACCGGGACTTGTACAAGAGACCCAGTACTTC.

Comment on this clone: A read error may account for a junction end that differs from germline. The chain recombines TRBV27 with TRBJ1-6; D uncertain. Germline V gene sequence: CDR1 MNHEY, CDR2 SMNVEV (reference sequence). The CDR3 contains 13 residues. The CDR3 DNA sequence: TGTGCCAGCAGATTATTCAGGAATTCACCCCTCCACTTT. Translation: CASRLFRNSPLHF.

The V and J genes are TRBV11-2 and TRBJ1-1; possible D gene TRBD1, 5 bases. The CDR3 extends over 13 amino acids. Between the trimmed V and J ends, which lost 4 bases and 1 base, there was a span of 7 bases. CDR1 is SGHAT, CDR2 FQNNGV, per germline. The CDR3 coding sequence is TGTGCCAGCAGCTCCCAGGGGAACACTGAAGCTTTCTTT. It is translated as CASSSQGNTEAFF.

The V and J genes are TRBV3-1 (or the pseudogene TRBV3-2) and TRBJ1-2; no definite D call. Looked up from germline, CDR1 is LGHDT and CDR2 is YNNKEL (reference sequence). Trimming shortened V by 3 bases and J by 6 bases, and 11 bases separated the two germline ends. There are 13 residues in the CDR3. Here the CDR3 reads CASSHRAGDGYTF. CDR3 bases: TGTGCCAGCAGCCACCGGGCCGGGGATGGCTACACCTTC.

CDR3 amino acids: CASSPRTSITDTQYF. CDR3 DNA: TGTGCCAGCAGCCCTCGGACTAGCATCACAGATACGCAGTATTTT. The chain is built from TRBV7-2 and TRBJ2-3, with 8 bases aligning to TRBD2. The ends lost 5 bases at V and 2 bases at J; junction bases unmatched: 6. The germline CDR1 and CDR2 sequences are SGHTA and FQGNSA. CDR3 size: 15 residues.

The chain has TRBV3-1 (or the pseudogene TRBV3-2) and TRBJ2-7; no firm D call. This CDR3 has 13 amino acids. Germline V gene lookup returns CDR1 LGHDT and CDR2 YNNKEL (reference sequence). V was trimmed by 3 bases and J by 3 bases, leaving 9 bases between them. The CDR3 protein is CASSHLLGYEQYF. The CDR3 DNA follows: TGTGCCAGCAGCCATCTTCTCGGCTACGAGCAGTACTTC.

V gene TRBV2 combines with J gene TRBJ1-4, with 8 positions matching TRBD1. Germline V gene lookup returns CDR1 SNHLY and CDR2 FYNNEI. The CDR3 is 15 residues long. Trimming cost V 3 bases and J 8 bases; bases outside gene matches: 8. CDR3 residues: CASSDVGQGQEKLFF. CDR3 DNA sequence: TGTGCCAGCAGTGACGTAGGACAGGGACAAGAAAAACTGTTTTTT.

The chain couples TRBV6-4 to TRBJ2-1; TRBD1 aligns across 8 bases. This CDR3 spans 15 amino acids. V trimming: 2 bases; J trimming: 5 bases; junction bases outside the gene matches: 5. Germline CDR1 and CDR2: MRHNA and SNTAGT. CDR3: CASSDAGQAHNEQFF. The CDR3 nucleotides read TGTGCCAGCAGTGACGCGGGACAGGCCCACAATGAGCAGTTCTTC.

This sequence joins TRBV28 and TRBJ1-3; D perhaps matches TRBD1 (5 bases). V was clipped by 7 bases and J by 1 base, with 17 bases between them. CDR3 size: 16 residues. Germline V gene sequence: CDR1 MDHEN, CDR2 SYDVKM. CDR3 nucleotide sequence: TGTGCCAGCAAGGAGTCCGGGGGGTGGTCTGGAAACACCATATATTTT. Amino acid sequence: CASKESGGWSGNTIYF.

V usage is TRBV19 and J usage is TRBJ1-1, with 7 bases fitting TRBD1. The CDR3 is 14 residues long. CDR1 is LNHDA and CDR2 is SQIVND in the germline V gene (reference sequence). The trim removed 3 bases at V and 5 bases at J, leaving 6 bases unmatched. CDR3 DNA sequence: TGTGCCAGTAGTATCAGGGGGAGTCCGACTGAAGCTTTCTTT. The encoded protein is CASSIRGSPTEAFF.

The V gene is TRBV5-5, the J gene TRBJ1-3, with D possibly TRBD1 on 5 matching bases. The germline CDR1 and CDR2 sequences are SGHKS and YYEKEE (reference sequence). Trimming cost V 0 bases and J 9 bases, with 19 bases left between them. This CDR3 spans 16 amino acids. The CDR3 DNA is TGTGCCAGCAGCTTGGCCCGGACACCACCCTCGGGCACCATATATTTT. Translation: CASSLARTPPSGTIYF.

This clone has a handful of counts. The rearrangement uses TRBV2 and TRBJ1-2, with TRBD1 matching over 8 bases. The CDR3 runs 14 residues. Germline values: CDR1 SNHLY, CDR2 FYNNEI. The J segment lost 3 bases and the V segment lost 5 bases, leaving 5 bases of the junction unmatched. Written as DNA, the CDR3 is TGTGCCAGCAGTACCAGGGGGCTAGACTATGGCTACACCTTC. The encoded protein is CASSTRGLDYGYTF.

The rearrangement uses TRBV2 and TRBJ2-2; tentatively, D is TRBD2 (6 bases). Trimming shortened V by 7 bases and J by 4 bases, and 7 bases separated the two germline ends. There are 12 residues in the CDR3. Germline lookup yields CDR1 SNHLY and CDR2 FYNNEI. CDR3 bases: TGTGCCAGCACGGGGGTCACCGGGGAGCTGTTTTTT. Its protein product is CASTGVTGELFF.

This clone was counted a few times. V and J are TRBV9 and TRBJ2-4; 7 bases match TRBD2. The CDR3 totals 14 residues. Germline V lookup: CDR1 SGDLS, CDR2 YYNGEE. The V gene end was trimmed by 3 bases and the J gene end by 6 bases; junction bases not matched to a gene: 6. CDR3 residues: CASSATSTPNIQYF. For the CDR3, the DNA is TGTGCCAGCAGCGCGACTAGCACACCAAACATTCAGTACTTC.

This sequence joins TRBV2 and TRBJ2-3, with D possibly being TRBD2 (6 bases). Germline CDR1 is SNHLY and CDR2 is FYNNEI. V was shortened by 8 bases and J by 0 bases, with 15 bases between the two germline ends. CDR3 length: 15 amino acids. The CDR3, as DNA: TGTGCCAGCGCTGAGAGGAGGGCGAGCACAGATACGCAGTATTTT. Translated, it gives CASAERRASTDTQYF.

V usage is TRBV9 and J usage is TRBJ2-2; TRBD2 matches at 7 bases. From germline, CDR1 is SGDLS and CDR2 YYNGEE. V was pared by 0 bases and J by 1 base, with 12 bases of the junction left unmatched. The length of the CDR3 is 19 residues. The CDR3 region is CASSVVMPAGVLNTGELFF. The CDR3 bases are TGTGCCAGCAGCGTAGTGATGCCGGCGGGGGTTCTGAACACCGGGGAGCTGTTTTTT.

This chain links TRBV6-2 or TRBV6-3 with TRBJ2-7, with 8 bases lining up with TRBD1. Per the germline V gene, CDR1 is MNHEY and CDR2 is SVGEGT. V shed 5 bases and J 3 bases; nucleotides not matched to a gene: 9. The CDR3 length is 15 residues. The CDR3 here is CASSGLRTGNYEQYV. DNA of the CDR3: TGTGCCAGCAGTGGACTGAGGACAGGGAACTACGAGCAGTACGTC.

The chain has TRBV7-6 and TRBJ2-7, with 7 bases lining up with TRBD1. CDR3 length: 14 residues. Germline V gives CDR1 SGHVS, CDR2 FNYEAQ. V gave up 5 bases and J gave up 4 bases; unmatched junction bases: 8. CDR3 coding DNA: TGTGCCAGCAGCCTAGGGACAGTCGGGTACGAGCAGTACTTC. Protein: CASSLGTVGYEQYF.

The chain employs TRBV28 and TRBJ1-2; 9 nucleotides line up with TRBD1. CDR3 length: 13 amino acids. Germline V gene sequence: CDR1 MDHEN, CDR2 SYDVKM. V was clipped by 6 bases and J by 8 bases; unmatched bases: 7. The CDR3 loop reads CASRGDRVYGYTF. The CDR3 DNA reads TGTGCCAGCAGGGGGGACAGGGTCTACGGCTACACCTTC.

The gene calls are TRBV3-1 (or the pseudogene TRBV3-2) and TRBJ2-3; 13 positions agree with TRBD2. Germline CDR1 is LGHDT and CDR2 is YNNKEL (reference sequence). The junction had 9 bases not matched to a gene; V was cut back by 6 bases and J by 6 bases. This CDR3 comprises 16 residues. The CDR3 region has the DNA TGTGCCAGCAGTCCTACTAGCGGGGGGGCCTCCGATACGCAGTATTTT. It codes for CASSPTSGGASDTQYF.

The chain joins TRBV5-8 to TRBJ1-4; D might be TRBD1 (5 bases). The CDR3 runs to 14 residues. The germline gives CDR1 SGHTS, CDR2 YDEGEE. V was cut by 2 bases and J by 4 bases, with 9 bases left in between. The CDR3 bases are TGTGCCAGCAGCTTCGGGCAGGGTAATGAAAAACTGTTTTTT. Amino acids: CASSFGQGNEKLFF.

The chain carries TRBV19 and TRBJ2-7; tentatively, D is TRBD2 (6 bases). Germline lookup yields CDR1 LNHDA and CDR2 SQIVND (reference sequence). V was shortened by 6 bases and J by 3 bases, with 18 bases between the two germline ends. The CDR3 length is 15 residues. The CDR3 loop is CASSPGYGSYYEQYF. The DNA for the CDR3 is TGTGCCAGTAGCCCTGGGTACGGGAGTTACTACGAGCAGTACTTC.

The table lists this clone with a count of one. The V and J genes are TRBV7-9 and TRBJ1-4; D might be TRBD1 (5 bases). The CDR3 contains 15 residues. Trimming removed 4 bases from V and 5 bases from J, with 14 bases in between. CDR1 SEHNR and CDR2 FQNEAQ come from the germline V gene (reference sequence). DNA for the CDR3: TGTGCCAGCAGCTCGCCGGACATACTGAATGAAAAACTGTTTTTT. This codes for CASSSPDILNEKLFF. Filled out from reference TRBV7-9 and TRBJ1-4, the complete variable domain reads DTGVSQNPRHKITKRGQNVTFRCDPISEHNRLYWYRQTLGQGPEFLTYFQNEAQLEKSRLLSDRFSAERPKGSFSTLEIQRTEQGDSAMYLCASSSPDILNEKLFFGSGTQLSVL.

Only one count was recorded for this clone. The chain combines TRBV6-1 with TRBJ2-7, with 9 positions matching TRBD1. Germline assignment: CDR1 MNHNS and CDR2 SASEGT. The V and J ends lost 1 base and 6 bases, in that order; junction bases with no gene match: 7. The CDR3 sequence is 15 residues long. CDR3 bases: TGTGCCAGCAGTGAAGGCTCGGGACAGGGATTCGAGCAGTACGTC. Its protein product is CASSEGSGQGFEQYV.